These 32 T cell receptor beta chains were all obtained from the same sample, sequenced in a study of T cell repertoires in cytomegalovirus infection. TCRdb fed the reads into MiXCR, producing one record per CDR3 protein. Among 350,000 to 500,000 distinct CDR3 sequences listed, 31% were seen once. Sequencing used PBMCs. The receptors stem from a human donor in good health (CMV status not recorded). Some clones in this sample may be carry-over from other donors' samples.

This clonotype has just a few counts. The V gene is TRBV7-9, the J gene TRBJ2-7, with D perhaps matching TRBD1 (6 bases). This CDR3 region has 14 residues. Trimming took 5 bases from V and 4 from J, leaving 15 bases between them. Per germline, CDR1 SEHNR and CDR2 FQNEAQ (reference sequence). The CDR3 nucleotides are TGTGCCAGCAGCCCGAGTACAGGGATTTACGAGCAGTACTTC. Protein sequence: CASSPSTGIYEQYF.

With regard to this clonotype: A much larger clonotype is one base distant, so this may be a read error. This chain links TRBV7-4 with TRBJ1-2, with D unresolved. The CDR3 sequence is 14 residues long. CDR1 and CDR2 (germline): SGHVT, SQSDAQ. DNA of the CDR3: TGTGCCAGCAGCTCAAGTCCCACCCACTATGGCTACCCCTTC. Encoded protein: CASSSSPTHYGYPF.

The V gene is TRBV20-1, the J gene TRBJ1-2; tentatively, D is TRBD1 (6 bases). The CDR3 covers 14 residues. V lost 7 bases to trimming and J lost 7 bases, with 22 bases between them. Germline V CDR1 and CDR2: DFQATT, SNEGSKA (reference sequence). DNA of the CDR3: TGCAGTGTCGATCCCCTCCGGGGGGGCGGTGGCTACACCTTC. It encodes CSVDPLRGGGGYTF.

The CDR3 sequence is CASNHRDPTDTQYF. The CDR3, as DNA: TGTGCCAGCAACCATAGGGATCCCACAGATACGCAGTATTTT. The chain has TRBV11-2 and TRBJ2-3; no clear D. The CDR3 runs to 14 residues. Germline V lookup: CDR1 SGHAT, CDR2 FQNNGV. Trimming took off 7 bases at V and 2 bases at J, with 13 bases between the two ends. The entire variable domain, with the rest obtained from reference TRBV11-2 and TRBJ2-3, is as follows: EAGVAQSPRYKIIEKRQSVAFWCNPISGHATLYWYQQILGQGPKLLIQFQNNGVVDDSQLPKDRFSAERLKGVDSTLKIQPAKLEDSAVYLCASNHRDPTDTQYFGPGTRLTVL.

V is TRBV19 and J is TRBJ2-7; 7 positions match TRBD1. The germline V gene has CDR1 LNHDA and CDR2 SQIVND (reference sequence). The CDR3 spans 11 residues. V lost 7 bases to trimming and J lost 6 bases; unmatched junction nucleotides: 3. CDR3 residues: CASNNRGEQYF. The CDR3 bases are TGTGCCAGTAATAACAGGGGCGAGCAGTACTTC.

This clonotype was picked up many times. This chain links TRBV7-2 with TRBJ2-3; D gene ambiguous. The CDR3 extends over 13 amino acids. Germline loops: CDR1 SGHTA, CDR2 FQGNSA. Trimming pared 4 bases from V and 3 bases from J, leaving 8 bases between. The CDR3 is CASSSPATDTQYF. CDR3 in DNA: TGTGCCAGCAGCTCGCCAGCGACAGATACGCAGTATTTT.

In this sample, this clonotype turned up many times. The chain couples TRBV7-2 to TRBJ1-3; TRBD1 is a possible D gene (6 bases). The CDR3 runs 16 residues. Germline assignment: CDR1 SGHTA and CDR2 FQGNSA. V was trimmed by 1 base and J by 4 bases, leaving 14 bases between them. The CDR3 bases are TGTGCCAGCAGCTTAGGACAGGCAGCTTCGGGAAACACCATATATTTT. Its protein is CASSLGQAASGNTIYF.

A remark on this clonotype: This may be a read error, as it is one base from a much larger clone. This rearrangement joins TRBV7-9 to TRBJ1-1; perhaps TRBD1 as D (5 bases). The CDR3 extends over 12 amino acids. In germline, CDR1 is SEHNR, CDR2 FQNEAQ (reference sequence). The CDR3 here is CASSLSATVACF. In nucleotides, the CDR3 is TGTGCCAGCAGCTTATCTGCGACAGTCGCTTGCTTT. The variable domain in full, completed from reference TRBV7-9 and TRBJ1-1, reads DTGVSQNPRHKITKRGQNVTFRCDPISEHNRLYWYRQTLGQGPEFLTYFQNEAQLEKSRLLSDRFSAERPKGSFSTLEIQRTEQGDSAMYLCASSLSATVACFGQGTRLTVV.

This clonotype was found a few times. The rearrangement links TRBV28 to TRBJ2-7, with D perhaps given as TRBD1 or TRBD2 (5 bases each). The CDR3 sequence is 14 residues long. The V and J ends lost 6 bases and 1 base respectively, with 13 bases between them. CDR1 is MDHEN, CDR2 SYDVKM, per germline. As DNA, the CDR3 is TGTGCCAGCAGATCTAATTGGGGGTCCTACGAGCAGTACTTC. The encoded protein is CASRSNWGSYEQYF.

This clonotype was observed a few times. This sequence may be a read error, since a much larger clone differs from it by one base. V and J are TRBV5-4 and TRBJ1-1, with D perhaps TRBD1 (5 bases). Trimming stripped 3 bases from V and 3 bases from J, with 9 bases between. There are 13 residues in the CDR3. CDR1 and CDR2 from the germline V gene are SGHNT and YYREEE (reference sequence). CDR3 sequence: CASSSGWDTEAFF. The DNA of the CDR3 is TGTGCCAGCAGCTCAGGGTGGGACACTGAAGCTTTCTTT.

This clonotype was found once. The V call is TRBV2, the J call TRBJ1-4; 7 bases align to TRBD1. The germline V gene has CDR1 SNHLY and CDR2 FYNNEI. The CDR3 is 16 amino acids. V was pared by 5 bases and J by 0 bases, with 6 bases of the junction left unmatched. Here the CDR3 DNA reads TGTGCCAGCAGTACGGGACAGACCTCAACTAATGAAAAACTGTTTTTT. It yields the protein CASSTGQTSTNEKLFF.

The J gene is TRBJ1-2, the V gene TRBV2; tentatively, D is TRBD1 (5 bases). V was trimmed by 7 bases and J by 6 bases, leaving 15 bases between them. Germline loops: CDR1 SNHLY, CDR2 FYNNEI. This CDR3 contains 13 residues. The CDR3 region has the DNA TGTGCCAGCAACCCGGGACTGGCTAATGGCTACACCTTC. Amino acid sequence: CASNPGLANGYTF.

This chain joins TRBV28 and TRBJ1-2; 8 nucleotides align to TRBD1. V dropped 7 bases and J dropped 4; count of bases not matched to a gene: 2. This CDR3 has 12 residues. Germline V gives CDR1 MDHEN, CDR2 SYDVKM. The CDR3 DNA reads TGTGCCAGCACAGACAGGGGCTATGGCTACACCTTC. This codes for CASTDRGYGYTF.

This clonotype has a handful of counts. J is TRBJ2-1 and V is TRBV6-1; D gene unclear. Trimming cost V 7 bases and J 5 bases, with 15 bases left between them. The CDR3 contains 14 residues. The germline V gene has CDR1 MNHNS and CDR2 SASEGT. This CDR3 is CASILGFPDNEQFF. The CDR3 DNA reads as TGTGCCAGCATACTTGGGTTTCCCGACAATGAGCAGTTCTTC.

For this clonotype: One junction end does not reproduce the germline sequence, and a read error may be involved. The CDR3 nucleotides read TGTGCCAGCAGGGCGAGGGCAGATACGCATTATTTT. Its translation is CASRARADTHYF. This chain links TRBV27 with TRBJ2-3; the D gene is possibly TRBD2 (5 bases). Germline V CDR1 and CDR2: MNHEY, SMNVEV (reference sequence). The CDR3 consists of 12 residues.

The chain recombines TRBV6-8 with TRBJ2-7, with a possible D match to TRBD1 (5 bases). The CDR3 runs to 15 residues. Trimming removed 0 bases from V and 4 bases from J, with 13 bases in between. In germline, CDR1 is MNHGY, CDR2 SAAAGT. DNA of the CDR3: TGTGCCAGCAGTTACTCGTCCGGACATCTTTACGAGCAGTACTTC. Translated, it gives CASSYSSGHLYEQYF.

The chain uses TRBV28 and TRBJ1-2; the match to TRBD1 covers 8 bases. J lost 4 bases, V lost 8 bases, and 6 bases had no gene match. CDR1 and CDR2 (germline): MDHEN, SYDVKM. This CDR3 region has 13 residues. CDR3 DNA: TGTGCCAGCCGCAGGGGGACAGGCTATGGCTACACCTTC. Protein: CASRRGTGYGYTF.

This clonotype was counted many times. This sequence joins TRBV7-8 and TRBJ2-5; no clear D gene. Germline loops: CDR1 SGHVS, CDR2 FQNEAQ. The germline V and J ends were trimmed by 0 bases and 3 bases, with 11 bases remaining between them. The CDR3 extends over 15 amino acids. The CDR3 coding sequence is TGTGCCAGCAGCTTAGCATTTCCGGGTGAAGAGACCCAGTACTTC. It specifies CASSLAFPGEETQYF.

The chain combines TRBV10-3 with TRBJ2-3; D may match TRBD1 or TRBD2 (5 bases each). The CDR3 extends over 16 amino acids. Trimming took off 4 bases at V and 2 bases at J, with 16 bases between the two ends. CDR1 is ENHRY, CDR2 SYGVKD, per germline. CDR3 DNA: TGTGCCATCAGTGCCACGGGACGGAGTAACACAGATACGCAGTATTTT. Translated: CAISATGRSNTDTQYF.

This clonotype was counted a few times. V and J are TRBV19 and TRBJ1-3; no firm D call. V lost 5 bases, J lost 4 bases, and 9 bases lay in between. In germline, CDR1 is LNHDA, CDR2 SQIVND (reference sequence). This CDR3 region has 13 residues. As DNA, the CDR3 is TGTGCCAGTAGTCACAACGGGGGAAACACCATATATTTT. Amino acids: CASSHNGGNTIYF.

Here the CDR3 reads CSALSDRFNQPQHF. The CDR3, as DNA: TGCAGTGCGCTATCTGACCGTTTCAATCAGCCCCAGCATTTT. The chain links TRBV20-1 to TRBJ1-5; D call uncertain. Between the trimmed V and J ends, which lost 6 bases and 3 bases, there was a span of 15 bases. Germline V gene sequence: CDR1 DFQATT, CDR2 SNEGSKA (reference sequence). This CDR3 is 14 amino acids long.

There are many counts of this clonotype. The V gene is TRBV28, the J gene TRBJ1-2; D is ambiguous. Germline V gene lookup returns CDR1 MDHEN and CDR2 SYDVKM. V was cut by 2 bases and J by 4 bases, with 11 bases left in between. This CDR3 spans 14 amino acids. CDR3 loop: CASSLEVAGYGYTF. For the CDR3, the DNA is TGTGCCAGCAGTTTAGAGGTTGCGGGCTATGGCTACACCTTC.

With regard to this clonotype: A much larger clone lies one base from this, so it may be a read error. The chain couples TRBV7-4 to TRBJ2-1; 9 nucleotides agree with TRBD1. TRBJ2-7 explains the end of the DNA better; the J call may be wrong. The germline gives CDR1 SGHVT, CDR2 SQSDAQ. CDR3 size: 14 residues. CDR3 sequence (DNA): TGTGCCAGCAGCCGGACAGGGGTTACCAATGAGCAGTACTTC. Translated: CASSRTGVTNEQYF.

The CDR3 reads CASSTGTTHDEQFF. For the CDR3, the DNA is TGTGCCAGCAGTACCGGGACTACGCACGATGAGCAGTTCTTC. The chain joins TRBV5-3 to TRBJ2-1; TRBD2 matches 7 bases. TRBV5-3 is placed among ORFs of uncertain function. V lost 8 bases and J lost 8; bases outside the gene matches: 13. CDR3 length: 14 amino acids.

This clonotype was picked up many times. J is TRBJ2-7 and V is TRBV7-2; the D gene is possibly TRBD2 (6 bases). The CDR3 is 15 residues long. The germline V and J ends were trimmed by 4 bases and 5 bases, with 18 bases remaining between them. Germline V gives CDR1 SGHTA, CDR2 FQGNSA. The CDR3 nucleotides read TGTGCCAGCAGCTCGTTTAGGGACGGGGAGGACGAGCAGTACTTC. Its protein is CASSSFRDGEDEQYF.

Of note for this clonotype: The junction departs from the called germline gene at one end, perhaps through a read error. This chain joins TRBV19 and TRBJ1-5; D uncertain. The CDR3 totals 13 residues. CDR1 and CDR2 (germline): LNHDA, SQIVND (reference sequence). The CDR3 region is CASSSFQVQPHHF. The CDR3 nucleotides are TGTGCCAGTAGTAGTTTTCAGGTTCAGCCCCATCATTTT.

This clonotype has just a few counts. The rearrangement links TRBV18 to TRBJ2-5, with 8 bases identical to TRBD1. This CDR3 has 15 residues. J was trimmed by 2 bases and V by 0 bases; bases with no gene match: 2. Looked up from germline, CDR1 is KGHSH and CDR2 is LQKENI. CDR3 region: CASSPPRTGQETQYF. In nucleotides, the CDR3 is TGTGCCAGCTCACCACCGCGGACAGGGCAAGAGACCCAGTACTTC.

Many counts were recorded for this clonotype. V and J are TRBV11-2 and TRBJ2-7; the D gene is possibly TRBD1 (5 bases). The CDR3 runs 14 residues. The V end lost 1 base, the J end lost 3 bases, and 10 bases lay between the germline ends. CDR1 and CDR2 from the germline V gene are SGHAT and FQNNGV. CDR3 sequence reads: CASSLGTGVYEQYF. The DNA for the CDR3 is TGTGCCAGCAGCTTAGGAACAGGAGTCTACGAGCAGTACTTC.

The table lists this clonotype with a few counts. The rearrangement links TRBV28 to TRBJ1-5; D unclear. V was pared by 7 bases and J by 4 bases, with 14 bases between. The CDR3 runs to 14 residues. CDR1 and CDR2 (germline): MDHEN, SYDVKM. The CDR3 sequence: CASTPRGRNQPQHF. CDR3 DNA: TGTGCCAGCACCCCCCGAGGGAGAAATCAGCCCCAGCATTTT.

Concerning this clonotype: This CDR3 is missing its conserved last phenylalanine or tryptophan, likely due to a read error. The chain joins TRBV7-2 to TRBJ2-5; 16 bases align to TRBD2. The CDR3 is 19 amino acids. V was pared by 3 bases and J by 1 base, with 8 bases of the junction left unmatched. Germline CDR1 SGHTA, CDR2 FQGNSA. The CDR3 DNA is TGTGCCAGCAGCTTGGGACTAGCGGGGGGGTCCAGGTCCCAAGAGACCCAGTACTCC. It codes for CASSLGLAGGSRSQETQYS.

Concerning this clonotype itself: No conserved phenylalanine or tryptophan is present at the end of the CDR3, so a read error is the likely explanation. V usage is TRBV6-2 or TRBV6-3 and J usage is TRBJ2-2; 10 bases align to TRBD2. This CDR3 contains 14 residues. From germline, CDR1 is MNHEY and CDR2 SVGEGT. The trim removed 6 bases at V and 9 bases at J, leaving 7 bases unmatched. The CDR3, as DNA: TGTGCCAGCAGAGACGGGACTAGCGACCGGGAGCTGTTTTGT. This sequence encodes CASRDGTSDRELFC.

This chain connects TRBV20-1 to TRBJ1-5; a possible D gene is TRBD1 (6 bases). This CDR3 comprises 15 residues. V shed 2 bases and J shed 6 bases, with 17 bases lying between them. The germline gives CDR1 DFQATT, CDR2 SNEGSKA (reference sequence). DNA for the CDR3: TGCAGTGCTAGATGGGGGGAAGGGGGTAGTCAGCCCCAGCATTTT. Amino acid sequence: CSARWGEGGSQPQHF.